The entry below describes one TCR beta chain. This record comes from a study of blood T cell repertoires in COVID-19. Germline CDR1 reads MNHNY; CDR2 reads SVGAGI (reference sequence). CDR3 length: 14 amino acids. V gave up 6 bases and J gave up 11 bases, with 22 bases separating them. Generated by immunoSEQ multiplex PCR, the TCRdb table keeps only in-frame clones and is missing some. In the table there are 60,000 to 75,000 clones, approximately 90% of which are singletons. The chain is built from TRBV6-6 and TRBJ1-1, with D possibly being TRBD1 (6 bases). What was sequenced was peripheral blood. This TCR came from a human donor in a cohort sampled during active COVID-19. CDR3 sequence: CASSPRGGVYAAFF. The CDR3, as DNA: TGTGCCAGCAGCCCGAGGGGGGGCGTATATGCCGCTTTCTTT.